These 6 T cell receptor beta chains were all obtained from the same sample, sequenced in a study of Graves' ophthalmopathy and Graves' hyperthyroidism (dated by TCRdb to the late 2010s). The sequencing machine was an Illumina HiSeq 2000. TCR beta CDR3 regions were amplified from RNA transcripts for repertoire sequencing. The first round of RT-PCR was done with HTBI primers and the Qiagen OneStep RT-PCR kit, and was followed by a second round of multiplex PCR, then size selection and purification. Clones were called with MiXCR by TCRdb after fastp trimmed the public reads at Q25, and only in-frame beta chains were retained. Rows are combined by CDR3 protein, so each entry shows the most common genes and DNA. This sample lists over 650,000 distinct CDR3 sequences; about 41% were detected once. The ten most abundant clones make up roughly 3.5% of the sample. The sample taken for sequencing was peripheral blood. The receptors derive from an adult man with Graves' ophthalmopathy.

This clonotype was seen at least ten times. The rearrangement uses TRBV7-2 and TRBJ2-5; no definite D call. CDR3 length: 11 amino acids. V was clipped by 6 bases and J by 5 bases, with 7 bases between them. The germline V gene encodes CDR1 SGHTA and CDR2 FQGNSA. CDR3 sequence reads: CASRQTETQYF. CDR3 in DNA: TGTGCCAGCAGACAGACGGAGACCCAGTACTTC.

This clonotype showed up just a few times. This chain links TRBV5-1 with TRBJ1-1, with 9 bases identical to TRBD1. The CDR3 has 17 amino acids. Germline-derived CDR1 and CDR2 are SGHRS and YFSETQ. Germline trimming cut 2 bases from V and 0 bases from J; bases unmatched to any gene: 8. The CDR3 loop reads CASSFGTGNKMNTEAFF. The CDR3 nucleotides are TGCGCCAGCAGCTTCGGGACAGGGAATAAGATGAACACTGAAGCTTTCTTT.

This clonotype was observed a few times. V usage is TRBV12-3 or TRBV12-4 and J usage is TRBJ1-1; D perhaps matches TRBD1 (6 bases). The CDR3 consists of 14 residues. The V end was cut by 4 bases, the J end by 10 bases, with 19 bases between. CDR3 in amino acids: CASSSRQASRSAFF. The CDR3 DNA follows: TGTGCCAGCAGTTCTAGACAGGCTAGCCGGTCAGCTTTCTTT.

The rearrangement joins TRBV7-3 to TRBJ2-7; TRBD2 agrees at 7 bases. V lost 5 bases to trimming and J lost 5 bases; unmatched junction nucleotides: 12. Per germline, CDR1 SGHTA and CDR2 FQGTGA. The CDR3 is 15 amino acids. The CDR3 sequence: CASSPRGGSWDEQYF. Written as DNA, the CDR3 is TGTGCCAGCAGCCCAAGGGGCGGGAGCTGGGACGAGCAGTACTTC.

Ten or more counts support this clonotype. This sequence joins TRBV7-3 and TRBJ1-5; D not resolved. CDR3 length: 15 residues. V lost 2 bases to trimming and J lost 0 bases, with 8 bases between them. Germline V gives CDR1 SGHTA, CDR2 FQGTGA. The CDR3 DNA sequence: TGTGCCAGCAGCTTAGGAAAGAGTAGCAATCAGCCCCAGCATTTT. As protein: CASSLGKSSNQPQHF.

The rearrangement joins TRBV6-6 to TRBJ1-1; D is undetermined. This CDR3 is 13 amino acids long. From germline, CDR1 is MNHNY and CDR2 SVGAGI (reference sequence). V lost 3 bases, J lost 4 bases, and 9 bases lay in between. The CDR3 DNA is TGTGCCAGCAGTTATGGGGTATCCACTGAAGCTTTCTTT. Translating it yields CASSYGVSTEAFF.